This T cell receptor beta chain was sequenced in a study of blood T cell repertoires in COVID-19. For the study at large: COVID-19 samples collected from the United States, Italy and Spain covered acute and convalescent phases.

The ends lost 0 bases at V and 3 bases at J; junction bases unmatched: 9. In germline, CDR1 is SGHKS, CDR2 YYEKEE (reference sequence). CDR3 length: 17 residues. Produced via immunoSEQ multiplex PCR; TCRdb's table is partial and in-frame only. Counted here are more than 200,000 clones, about 90% occurring once; the ten biggest clones make up 3% to 4%. Those enrolled, adults aged 18 to 89 years, came from 20 to 25 US areas. The receptor comes from a woman under 40 with acute COVID-19. The sequenced material came from PBMCs or T cells enriched from blood (not recorded which). J is TRBJ1-3 and V is TRBV5-5; 7 bases are shared with TRBD1. The CDR3 protein is CASSLAPTQGGGNTIYF. The CDR3 DNA reads TGTGCCAGCAGCTTGGCCCCGACCCAGGGGGGTGGAAACACCATATATTTT.